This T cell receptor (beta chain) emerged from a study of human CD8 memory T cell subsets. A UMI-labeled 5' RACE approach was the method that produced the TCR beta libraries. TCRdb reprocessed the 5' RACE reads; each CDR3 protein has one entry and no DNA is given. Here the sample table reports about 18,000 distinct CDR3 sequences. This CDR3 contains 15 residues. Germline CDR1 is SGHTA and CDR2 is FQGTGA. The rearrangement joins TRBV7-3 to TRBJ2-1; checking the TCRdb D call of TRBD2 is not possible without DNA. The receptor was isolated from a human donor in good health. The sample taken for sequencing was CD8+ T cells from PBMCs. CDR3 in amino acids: CASGYSGSSYNEQFF.